The clone carrying this TCR beta chain was picked up a small number of times. The data are from a study of T-cell memory formation after mild COVID-19. This CDR3 comprises 18 residues. CDR1 is KGHDR, CDR2 SFDVKD, per germline. V was cut by 1 base and J by 2 bases, with 18 bases left in between. Amplification by 5'RACE using constant-segment primers produced TCR alpha and TCR beta cDNA libraries that carried sample barcodes and UMIs. A single record per CDR3 protein comes from TCRdb applying MiXCR to the 5' RACE reads. This sample has under 300,000 distinct CDR3 sequences, with 15% to 20% found just once.

The chain joins TRBV24-1 to TRBJ2-3; D possibly matches TRBD1 or TRBD2 (5 bases each). The specimen sequenced was PBMCs or a T cell subset sorted from them (not recorded which). The receptor was isolated from a man between 18 and 35 years old who had mild COVID-19 (a few samples of this study predate the infection). Cell type and time point are not known. The CDR3 sequence is CATSDLPGTDNPTDTQYF. Here the CDR3 DNA reads TGTGCCACCAGTGATTTACCCGGGACGGATAACCCCACAGATACGCAGTATTTT.